This TCR beta chain comes out of a study of shared clonotypes between healthy human individuals. Deep was the level used in running the assay. In the authors' methods: Junction-only immunoSEQ sequences carried no quality scores, so filtering differed. Sequencing used immunoSEQ multiplex PCR; TCRdb keeps in-frame clones, though not all of them. V, J and clone size are those of that table, while D and trimming were read from the DNA. This table has roughly 2.5 million clones, approximately 92% appearing once. Germline V gives CDR1 ENHRY, CDR2 SYGVKD. The CDR3 is 14 amino acids. V shed 4 bases, J shed 2 bases, and the junction held 4 bases outside the gene matches.

Source material: naive CD4+ T cells sorted from blood. Described subset: CD45RA+ positively selected. This chain connects TRBV10-3 to TRBJ2-5, with 7 bases that match TRBD2. The sequence derives from a man between 18 and 29 years old in good health. CDR3 DNA sequence: TGTGCCATCAGTGGGGACGGGAGGCAAGAGACCCAGTACTTC. Its translation is CAISGDGRQETQYF.